One T cell receptor beta chain is described in this entry. The sample originates from a study of blood T cell repertoires in COVID-19. Background on the study: There were acute and convalescent COVID-19 samples, and they came from the United States, Italy and Spain. The cDNA or gDNA used as material had been derived from T cells, B-cell-depleted T cells, or PBMCs.

Per the germline V gene, CDR1 is SQVTM and CDR2 is ANQGSEA. The V gene lost 5 bases and the J gene lost 2 bases, with 15 bases spanning the gap. The CDR3 is 15 amino acids. The Seattle site enrolled patients during active infection and followed them longitudinally. Original methodology: For nucleated cells, counts were estimated from reference gene primer amplification. Only in-frame clones appear in the TCRdb table, and some are missing; sequencing was by immunoSEQ multiplex PCR. V and J calls plus clone size are reproduced from that table; the DNA served to infer D and trimming. The sample lists under 250,000 clones, roughly 80% occurring once.

The TCR sequence derives from a woman in her sixties or seventies with COVID-19, enrolled during active disease. What was sequenced was peripheral blood. The chain joins TRBV29-1 to TRBJ2-2; the D gene is possibly TRBD2 (5 bases). Written as DNA, the CDR3 is TGCAGCGTTTTAGGACCCCGGGGAAACACCGGGGAGCTGTTTTTT. It codes for CSVLGPRGNTGELFF.